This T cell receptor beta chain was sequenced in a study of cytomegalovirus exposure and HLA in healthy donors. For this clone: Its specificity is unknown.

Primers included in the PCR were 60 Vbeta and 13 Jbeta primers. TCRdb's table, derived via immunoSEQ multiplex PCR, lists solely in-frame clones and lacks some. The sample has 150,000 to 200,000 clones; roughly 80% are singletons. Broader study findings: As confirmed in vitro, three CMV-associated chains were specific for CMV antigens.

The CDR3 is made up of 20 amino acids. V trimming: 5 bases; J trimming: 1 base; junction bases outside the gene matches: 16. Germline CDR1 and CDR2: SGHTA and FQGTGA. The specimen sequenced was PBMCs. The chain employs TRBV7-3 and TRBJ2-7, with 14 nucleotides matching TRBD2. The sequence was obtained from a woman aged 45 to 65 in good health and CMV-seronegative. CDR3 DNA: TGTGCCAGCAGCCCTTTACGACTAGCGGGGGGGCTACTAGCGTCCTACGAGCAGTACTTC. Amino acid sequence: CASSPLRLAGGLLASYEQYF. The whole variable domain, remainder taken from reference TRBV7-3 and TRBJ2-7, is GAGVSQTPSNKVTEKGKYVELRCDPISGHTALYWYRQSLGQGPEFLIYFQGTGAADDSGLPNDRFFAVRPEGSVSTLKIQRTERGDSAVYLCASSPLRLAGGLLASYEQYFGPGTRLTVT.